A single sample is the source of the 4 T cell receptor beta chains below, sequenced in a study of T cells expressing NK-cell markers. One entry per CDR3 protein, without DNA, is what TCRdb gives after re-calling the 5' RACE reads. The table gives a few hundred thousand distinct CDR3 sequences; the top ten clones make up more than 1.4% of it. The sample comprised blood T cells: a sorted CD56 or NKG2C T cell subset, CD4+ or CD8+ T cells, or bulk PBMC T cells (not recorded which). The receptors originated from a woman aged 45-59 years in good health.

This chain connects TRBV29-1 to TRBJ2-1; checking the TCRdb D call of TRBD2 is not possible without DNA. Germline CDR1 and CDR2: SQVTM and ANQGSEA. The CDR3 contains 15 residues. This CDR3 is CSAPRAGGLHNEQFF.

The chain is built from TRBV7-9 and TRBJ2-5; the D call from TCRdb, TRBD1, cannot be confirmed without DNA. CDR1 and CDR2 (germline): SEHNR, FQNEAQ (reference sequence). This CDR3 is built from 15 residues. This CDR3 is CASSLDFGIRETQYF.

V usage is TRBV12-3 or TRBV12-4 and J usage is TRBJ2-5; the TCRdb call, TRBD2, lacks DNA for checking. This CDR3 spans 16 amino acids. CDR3 protein: CASSRRGDYLGETQYF.

The genes are TRBV7-2 and TRBJ2-1; checking the TCRdb D call of TRBD2 is not possible without DNA. The CDR3 sequence is 17 residues long. Germline V CDR1 and CDR2: SGHTA, FQGNSA. CDR3 amino acids: CASSFKIRAGLGNEQFF.